Listed below are T cell receptor beta chains from one sample, sequenced in a study of shared clonotypes between healthy human individuals. Clones were sequenced by immunoSEQ multiplex PCR, and TCRdb holds only the in-frame ones, with some missing. The sample lists roughly 2.4 million clones, 95% seen once, with roughly 0.13% in the top ten. The sequencing input was naive CD4+ T cells sorted from blood. The source of these receptors is a man younger than 35 in good health. Each CDR3 is given with its conserved first and last residue. The D gene is left open where the match is weak. Part of the rows lack a size; the others show once, few, many or a class for expanded clones.

V gene: TRBV7-9
clone size: -
J gene: TRBJ2-2
D gene: -
CDR3 protein: CASSPSRWTSEGGGELFF
CDR3 DNA: TGTGCCAGCAGCCCGTCCCGGTGGACATCGGAGGGGGGCGGGGAGCTGTTTTTT

V gene: TRBV7-9
clone size: -
J gene: TRBJ2-7
D gene: -
CDR3 protein: CASSVDLQVSQNEQYF
CDR3 DNA: TGTGCCAGCAGTGTTGATCTACAGGTTAGCCAGAACGAGCAGTACTTC

V gene: TRBV5-1
clone size: -
J gene: TRBJ2-3
D gene: -
CDR3 protein: CASSTSTDTQYF
CDR3 DNA: TGCGCCAGCAGTACTAGCACAGATACGCAGTATTTT

V gene: TRBV28
clone size: -
J gene: TRBJ1-2
D gene: -
CDR3 protein: CASSRRSGINYGYTF
CDR3 DNA: TGTGCCAGCAGCCGTCGCTCAGGGATTAACTATGGCTACACCTTC

V gene: TRBV19
clone size: -
J gene: TRBJ2-7
D gene: TRBD2
CDR3 protein: CASGASGASRYEQYF
CDR3 DNA: TGTGCCAGCGGGGCTAGCGGGGCGAGTAGGTACGAGCAGTACTTC

V gene: TRBV21-1
clone size: -
J gene: TRBJ2-5
D gene: -
CDR3 protein: CASSKGDQGTQYF
CDR3 DNA: TGTGCCAGCAGCAAAGGGGACCAGGGTACCCAGTACTTC

V gene: TRBV5-4
clone size: -
J gene: TRBJ2-1
D gene: -
CDR3 protein: CASSPRGAGSMINEQFF
CDR3 DNA: TGTGCCAGCAGCCCCCGAGGCGCGGGAAGTATGATCAATGAGCAGTTCTTC

V gene: TRBV6-5
clone size: -
J gene: TRBJ2-5
D gene: -
CDR3 protein: CASSYSGAGGETQYF
CDR3 DNA: TGTGCCAGCAGTTACTCCGGAGCGGGCGGGGAGACCCAGTACTTC

V gene: TRBV6-4
clone size: -
J gene: TRBJ2-5
D gene: -
CDR3 protein: CASKEGWETQYF
CDR3 DNA: TGTGCCAGCAAAGAGGGATGGGAGACCCAGTACTTC

V gene: TRBV2
clone size: -
J gene: TRBJ2-3
D gene: -
CDR3 protein: CASTREKGLASTDTQYF
CDR3 DNA: TGTGCCAGCACCAGGGAAAAAGGGCTCGCTAGCACAGATACGCAGTATTTT

V gene: TRBV4-1
clone size: -
J gene: TRBJ2-7
D gene: TRBD1
CDR3 protein: CASSHPGQGKYYEQYF
CDR3 DNA: TGCGCCAGCAGCCACCCTGGACAGGGGAAATACTACGAGCAGTACTTC

V gene: TRBV6-6
clone size: -
J gene: TRBJ2-5
D gene: -
CDR3 protein: CASSYSAVRETQYF
CDR3 DNA: TGTGCCAGCAGTTACTCGGCGGTTCGGGAGACCCAGTACTTC

V gene: TRBV15
clone size: -
J gene: TRBJ2-3
D gene: TRBD2
CDR3 protein: CATSRDGTSADTQYF
CDR3 DNA: TGTGCCACCAGCAGAGATGGTACTAGCGCAGATACGCAGTATTTT

V gene: TRBV6-9
clone size: -
J gene: TRBJ2-5
D gene: TRBD1
CDR3 protein: CASKNFRQGARETQYF
CDR3 DNA: TGTGCCAGCAAAAATTTCAGACAGGGGGCCCGGGAGACCCAGTACTTC

V gene: TRBV2
clone size: -
J gene: TRBJ2-3
D gene: TRBD2
CDR3 protein: CASSESSGKTDTQYF
CDR3 DNA: TGTGCCAGCAGTGAGAGTAGCGGGAAAACAGATACGCAGTATTTT

V gene: TRBV19
clone size: -
J gene: TRBJ2-5
D gene: -
CDR3 protein: CASSVRQKYQETQYF
CDR3 DNA: TGTGCCAGTAGTGTAAGACAGAAGTACCAAGAGACCCAGTACTTC

V gene: TRBV30
clone size: -
J gene: TRBJ1-5
D gene: -
CDR3 protein: CAWSESFEPQHF
CDR3 DNA: TGTGCCTGGAGCGAGTCCTTTGAGCCCCAGCATTTT

V gene: TRBV5-6
clone size: -
J gene: TRBJ2-3
D gene: -
CDR3 protein: CASSLTLPGDTQYF
CDR3 DNA: TGTGCCAGCAGCTTGACACTCCCTGGAGATACGCAGTATTTT

V gene: TRBV2
clone size: -
J gene: TRBJ2-2
D gene: -
CDR3 protein: CASSEQGITGELFF
CDR3 DNA: TGTGCCAGCAGTGAACAGGGGATCACCGGGGAGCTGTTTTTT

V gene: TRBV5-1
clone size: -
J gene: TRBJ2-5
D gene: -
CDR3 protein: CASSPSTGDFQTQYF
CDR3 DNA: TGCGCCAGCAGCCCTAGTACGGGAGATTTCCAGACCCAGTACTTC

V gene: TRBV19
clone size: once
J gene: TRBJ2-7
D gene: TRBD2
CDR3 protein: CASSTSLLAGYYEQYF
CDR3 DNA: TGTGCCAGTAGTACCTCCTTACTAGCGGGATACTACGAGCAGTACTTC

V gene: TRBV18
clone size: -
J gene: TRBJ1-6
D gene: -
CDR3 protein: CASSPQGLNSPLHF
CDR3 DNA: TGTGCCAGCTCACCCCAGGGACTTAATTCACCCCTCCACTTT

V gene: TRBV5-1
clone size: -
J gene: TRBJ2-2
D gene: -
CDR3 protein: CASSNQGTGELFF
CDR3 DNA: TGCGCCAGCAGCAACCAGGGGACCGGGGAGCTGTTTTTT

V gene: TRBV10-3
clone size: -
J gene: TRBJ2-5
D gene: -
CDR3 protein: CAIKALLWEETQYF
CDR3 DNA: TGTGCCATCAAAGCCTTATTATGGGAAGAGACCCAGTACTTC

V gene: TRBV6-1
clone size: -
J gene: TRBJ1-2
D gene: -
CDR3 protein: CASSPSGTNYGYTF
CDR3 DNA: TGTGCCAGCAGCCCAAGCGGCACTAACTATGGCTACACCTTC

V gene: TRBV28
clone size: -
J gene: TRBJ1-1
D gene: -
CDR3 protein: CASSLMNTEAFF
CDR3 DNA: TGTGCCAGCAGCCTGATGAACACTGAAGCTTTCTTT

V gene: TRBV11-2
clone size: -
J gene: TRBJ2-7
D gene: -
CDR3 protein: CASSLGPLSYEQYF
CDR3 DNA: TGTGCCAGCAGCTTAGGTCCTCTCTCCTACGAGCAGTACTTC

V gene: TRBV5-6
clone size: -
J gene: TRBJ2-2
D gene: TRBD2
CDR3 protein: CASSLPGTSGLRITGELFF
CDR3 DNA: TGTGCCAGCAGCTTGCCTGGGACTAGCGGACTGAGAATTACCGGGGAGCTGTTTTTT

V gene: TRBV7-5
clone size: -
J gene: TRBJ1-1
D gene: -
CDR3 protein: CARSFTSGNTEAFF
CDR3 DNA: TGTGCCAGAAGCTTTACCTCAGGCAACACTGAAGCTTTCTTT

V gene: TRBV6-1
clone size: -
J gene: TRBJ1-2
D gene: TRBD1
CDR3 protein: CASSVTQGYGYTF
CDR3 DNA: TGTGCCAGCAGTGTCACACAGGGGTATGGCTACACCTTC

V gene: TRBV19
clone size: -
J gene: TRBJ2-7
D gene: -
CDR3 protein: CASSLESSYEQYF
CDR3 DNA: TGTGCCAGTAGTCTAGAAAGCTCCTACGAGCAGTACTTC

V gene: TRBV6-5
clone size: -
J gene: TRBJ2-1
D gene: TRBD1
CDR3 protein: CASSTGTGGNEQFF
CDR3 DNA: TGTGCCAGCAGTACCGGGACAGGGGGCAATGAGCAGTTCTTC

V gene: TRBV29-1
clone size: -
J gene: TRBJ1-1
D gene: -
CDR3 protein: CSVGQYFNTEAFF
CDR3 DNA: TGCAGCGTTGGACAGTACTTTAACACTGAAGCTTTCTTT

V gene: TRBV27
clone size: -
J gene: TRBJ2-1
D gene: -
CDR3 protein: CASSLRGVSYNEQFF
CDR3 DNA: TGTGCCAGCAGTTTAAGGGGGGTCTCCTACAATGAGCAGTTCTTC

V gene: TRBV14
clone size: once
J gene: TRBJ2-2
D gene: -
CDR3 protein: CASSRVTGGTGELFF
CDR3 DNA: TGTGCCAGCAGCCGAGTGACAGGAGGCACCGGGGAGCTGTTTTTT

V gene: TRBV18
clone size: -
J gene: TRBJ1-4
D gene: -
CDR3 protein: CASSPPGPRPEKLFF
CDR3 DNA: TGTGCCAGCTCACCACCGGGTCCACGGCCGGAAAAACTGTTTTTT

V gene: TRBV19
clone size: once
J gene: TRBJ1-2
D gene: -
CDR3 protein: CASSPEPLGDYWGYTF
CDR3 DNA: TGTGCCAGTAGTCCCGAGCCCCTAGGCGATTATTGGGGCTACACCTTC

V gene: TRBV4-1
clone size: -
J gene: TRBJ2-2
D gene: -
CDR3 protein: CASSQVVAGNTGELFF
CDR3 DNA: TGCGCCAGCAGCCAAGTTGTAGCAGGAAACACCGGGGAGCTGTTTTTT

V gene: TRBV4-3
clone size: -
J gene: TRBJ2-7
D gene: TRBD1
CDR3 protein: CASSHTPGQGSDEQYF
CDR3 DNA: TGCGCCAGCAGCCACACTCCGGGACAGGGAAGTGACGAGCAGTACTTC